The rows below give T cell receptor beta chains drawn from one sample of a study of shared clonotypes between healthy human individuals. Assay used: immunoSEQ multiplex PCR; TCRdb lists only in-frame clones, some missing. The sample lists 2 million to 2.5 million clones; roughly 92% were seen once. Sequences were obtained from naive CD4+ T cells from PBMCs. The receptors derive from a young man in good health. Some clones in this sample may be carry-over from other donors' samples. CDR3s include the opening cysteine and the closing phenylalanine or tryptophan. Fields, in order: J gene, CDR3 length, V gene, CDR3 protein.

TRBJ1-2 | 14 | TRBV7-3 | CASSPTSGARGYTF
TRBJ2-2 | 13 | TRBV9 | CASRVGVAGELFF
TRBJ2-3 | 18 | TRBV4-1 | CASSLNTLAGEGTDTQYF
TRBJ2-1 | 13 | TRBV28 | CASSLAGANEQFF
TRBJ1-1 | 14 | TRBV28 | CASSQDMGQGEAFF
TRBJ2-1 | 14 | TRBV5-4 | CASSFSGRVGEQFF
TRBJ2-5 | 14 | TRBV19 | CASKISDRQETQYF
TRBJ2-7 | 13 | TRBV19 | CASTRRDSYEQYF
TRBJ1-5 | 16 | TRBV28 | CASTPTGMKSNQPQHF
TRBJ2-2 | 15 | TRBV7-9 | CASSLGLATAGELFF
TRBJ2-5 | 14 | TRBV6-4 | CASSPAGAAETQYF
TRBJ2-1 | 16 | TRBV28 | CASTPAGEGAYNEQFF
TRBJ2-7 | 13 | TRBV28 | CASSSGTSREQYF
TRBJ2-3 | 17 | TRBV28 | CASSLAGDRGVTDTQYF
TRBJ2-3 | 14 | TRBV11-2 | CASSRGQHTDTQYF
TRBJ2-2 | 15 | TRBV27 | CASSWARVNTGELFF
TRBJ1-1 | 15 | TRBV5-1 | CASSLARQAGTEAFF
TRBJ1-4 | 12 | TRBV18 | CASSRGRDQLFF
TRBJ1-2 | 11 | TRBV4-3 | CASSQDFGYTF
TRBJ1-1 | 16 | TRBV18 | CASSQDRPTLNTEAFF
TRBJ2-7 | 12 | TRBV6-5 | CASSRTSLEQYF
TRBJ2-1 | 14 | TRBV18 | CASSRDRNYNEQFF
TRBJ2-7 | 14 | TRBV6-5 | CASRRTGGNYEQYF
TRBJ2-7 | 15 | TRBV5-1 | CASSSLPGPSYEQYF
TRBJ2-3 | 15 | TRBV7-9 | CASSLTAGMTDTQYF
TRBJ2-2 | 15 | TRBV5-4 | CASSLAGGGAGELFF
TRBJ1-1 | 13 | TRBV5-6 | CASSGDRGTEAFF
TRBJ2-2 | 10 | TRBV4-2 | CASSQSTRFF
TRBJ2-7 | 16 | TRBV5-1 | CASSRTSGRSFNEQYF